The present entry profiles one T cell receptor beta chain with its context. Sequencing was performed with immunoSEQ multiplex PCR; in TCRdb, only in-frame clones are kept and a portion is missing. Among roughly 300,000 clones listed, approximately 88% were seen once. The data belong to a study of cytomegalovirus exposure and HLA in healthy donors. Germline values: CDR1 SEHNR, CDR2 FQNEAQ (reference sequence). The junction had 7 bases not matched to a gene; V was cut back by 4 bases and J by 10 bases. This CDR3 is built from 15 residues. The material sequenced was PBMCs. The origin of this receptor is a woman aged 18-29 years in good health and CMV-seronegative. This sequence joins TRBV7-9 and TRBJ2-2; 12 bases are shared with TRBD2. The DNA for the CDR3 is TGTGCCAGCAGCTCCCGACTAGCGGGAGTTGCGGAGCTGTTTTTT. It codes for CASSSRLAGVAELFF.